This is a list of T cell receptor beta chains from one sample in a study of blood T cell repertoires in COVID-19. This table comes from immunoSEQ multiplex PCR, and its TCRdb copy is limited to in-frame clones, with some not included. The repertoire includes 250,000 or so clones, 89% of them detected once, and 3.5% to 5% sits in the top ten. Material for sequencing was peripheral blood. Receptors originate from a woman aged 40 to 50 who had recovered from COVID-19. CDR3s include the opening cysteine and the closing phenylalanine or tryptophan. D genes are given only for firm matches. The listing skips clone size in some rows; elsewhere it reads once, few, many or a size class.

j_call clone_size v_call d_call cdr3_length cdr3_aa cdr3_nt
TRBJ1-2 once TRBV6-1 . 13 CASSDTPDGGYTF TGTGCCAGCAGTGACACACCTGATGGTGGCTACACCTTC
TRBJ2-1 . TRBV19 TRBD2 14 CASSAALAGKGQFF TGTGCCAGTAGTGCCGCCCTAGCGGGAAAGGGCCAGTTCTTC
TRBJ1-5 . TRBV12-5 . 14 CATKQGTSNQPQHF TGTGCTACAAAGCAGGGAACGAGCAATCAGCCCCAGCATTTT
TRBJ1-5 once TRBV9 TRBD1 15 CASSVGDRVNQPQHF TGTGCCAGCAGCGTAGGGGACAGAGTCAATCAGCCCCAGCATTTT
TRBJ2-5 . TRBV12-5 . 15 CASGLILGFEKTQYF TGTGCTAGTGGTTTGATCCTCGGGTTTGAAAAGACCCAGTACTTC
TRBJ2-3 . TRBV19 TRBD2 15 CASSTSAGAGDTQYF TGTGCCAGTAGTACGTCAGCGGGAGCGGGAGATACGCAGTATTTT
TRBJ1-2 few TRBV28 TRBD1 14 CASLRQGAEKGYTF TGTGCCAGCCTACGACAGGGGGCGGAAAAAGGCTACACCTTC
TRBJ2-1 . TRBV9 TRBD2 17 CASSVAASGGTYNEQFF TGTGCCAGCAGCGTAGCTGCTAGCGGGGGGACCTACAATGAGCAGTTCTTC
TRBJ2-5 . TRBV7-7 . 16 CASSLYLRGPQETQYF TGTGCCAGCAGCTTATATCTTCGGGGTCCACAAGAGACCCAGTACTTC
TRBJ1-2 . TRBV7-9 TRBD1 14 CASSFSDRAYGYTF TGTGCCAGCAGCTTTTCGGACAGGGCTTATGGCTACACCTTC
TRBJ2-1 few TRBV9 . 17 CASSVVEAGARYNEQFF TGTGCCAGCAGCGTAGTTGAGGCGGGGGCCCGATACAATGAGCAGTTCTTC
TRBJ1-2 . TRBV6-2/TRBV6-3 . 14 CASSTARRGGGYTF TGTGCCAGCAGTACGGCGCGCAGGGGTGGTGGCTACACCTTC
TRBJ2-7 . TRBV6-5 TRBD2 13 CATLAGVTYEQYF TGTGCCACCTTAGCGGGGGTCACCTACGAGCAGTACTTC
TRBJ1-2 . TRBV12-3/TRBV12-4 . 13 CASSLQQPHGYTF TGTGCCAGCAGTTTACAACAGCCCCATGGCTACACCTTC
TRBJ1-1 . TRBV5-4 TRBD1 16 CASSPGQGAMNTEAFF TGTGCCAGCAGCCCGGGACAGGGGGCGATGAACACTGAAGCTTTCTTT
TRBJ2-7 . TRBV5-6 . 13 CASSLRSSYEQYF TGTGCCAGCAGCTTGAGGAGCTCCTACGAGCAGTACTTC
TRBJ2-3 once TRBV19 TRBD2 15 CASSEIAGGLSTQYF TGTGCCAGTAGTGAAATAGCGGGAGGGCTCAGTACGCAGTATTTT
TRBJ1-5 . TRBV5-1 . 16 CASSPGPGASNQPQHF TGCGCCAGCAGCCCAGGTCCAGGGGCGAGCAATCAGCCCCAGCATTTT
TRBJ2-4 once TRBV5-1 TRBD2 15 CASSLRVAGPNIQYF TGCGCCAGCAGCCTACGGGTAGCGGGGCCGAACATTCAGTACTTC
TRBJ2-1 . TRBV6-2/TRBV6-3 . 14 CASSSGTPYNEQFF TGTGCCAGCAGTTCCGGGACTCCCTACAATGAGCAGTTCTTC
TRBJ1-5 . TRBV15 . 15 CATSRASTGQEPQHF TGTGCCACCAGCAGAGCCTCCACAGGGCAGGAGCCCCAGCATTTT